Sequencing of this T cell receptor beta chain was carried out in a study of metastatic and nonmetastatic thyroid tumors. For the study at large: Peripheral blood and tumor or nodule samples from malignant and benign thyroid patients were compared. Whole-study results and caveats: It was reportedly found that TCR beta diversity was significantly higher in malignant thyroid tumors than in benign nodules, a difference seen in both blood and tumor samples.

Per germline, CDR1 SGHAT and CDR2 FQNNGV. Trimming took 8 bases from V and 4 from J, leaving 9 bases between them. CDR3 size: 12 residues. TCRdb re-called the PCR reads via MiXCR. The table records about 8,100 clones, approximately 40% of them present only once. Every patient was untreated before thyroid surgery. Comment on this clone: The target antigen is unknown.

The rearrangement uses TRBV11-2 and TRBJ1-3, with D possibly being TRBD1 (6 bases). The sequenced sample consisted of tumor tissue. The sequence was obtained from a male donor with papillary thyroid cancer or a benign thyroid nodule (not recorded which). Some clones in this sample may be carry-over from other donors' samples. CDR3 DNA: TGTGCCAGCGGACAGCAAGGAAACACCATATATTTT. The encoded protein is CASGQQGNTIYF.